This is a list of T cell receptor beta chains from one sample in a study of blood T cell repertoires in COVID-19. TCRdb keeps only in-frame clones here, not all; method: immunoSEQ multiplex PCR. The table has approximately 330,000 clones, 87% seen once. What was sequenced was peripheral blood. These receptors all stem from a man aged 25-45 years with COVID-19, enrolled during active disease. CDR3s include the opening cysteine and the closing phenylalanine or tryptophan. Fields, in order: J gene, V gene, clone size, D gene, CDR3 DNA, CDR3 protein. D genes are given only for firm matches. The size of a clone is reported for some rows only, either as once, few or many, or as a class for expanded clones.

>TRBJ2-1|TRBV5-5|NA|TRBD2
TGTGCCAGCAGCTTGGGACTAGCGGGCCACAATGAGCAGTTCTTC
CASSLGLAGHNEQFF
>TRBJ2-1|TRBV12-5|NA|TRBD2
TGTGCTAGTGGTTCCGGACTAGCGGGAGTCGATGAGCAGTTCTTC
CASGSGLAGVDEQFF
>TRBJ2-7|TRBV18|NA|TRBD1
TGTGCCAGCTCACCACGGGACAGGGGAGGCGAGCAGTACTTC
CASSPRDRGGEQYF
>TRBJ2-7|TRBV7-9|many|NA
TGTGCCAGCAGCTTATCAGTCGCAGGGTCCTACGAGCAGTACTTC
CASSLSVAGSYEQYF
>TRBJ1-4|TRBV5-4|NA|NA
TGTGCCAGCAGCCAAGACAGGACTAATGAAAAACTGTTTTTT
CASSQDRTNEKLFF
>TRBJ1-6|TRBV27|NA|NA
TGTGCCAGCAGTTTTGGACAGTATAATTCACCCCTCCACTTT
CASSFGQYNSPLHF
>TRBJ2-2|TRBV2|NA|TRBD2
TGTGCCAGCAGCGGACTAGCGAGGAACACCGGGGAGCTGTTTTTT
CASSGLARNTGELFF
>TRBJ2-1|TRBV7-3|once|NA
TGTGCCAGCAGCTTAACGGCGGGATCCTCCTACAATGAGCAGTTCTTC
CASSLTAGSSYNEQFF
>TRBJ2-1|TRBV11-1|NA|NA
TGTGCCAGCAGCTTAGATAGCGCGGAGCAGTTCTTC
CASSLDSAEQFF
>TRBJ1-6|TRBV18|NA|NA
TGTGCCAGCTCACCAACGAATCAGGGATGGGCACCCCTCCACTTT
CASSPTNQGWAPLHF
>TRBJ1-2|TRBV24-1|NA|NA
TGTGCCACCAGTGATTTGGGAGCGGGACGGGGCTACACCTTC
CATSDLGAGRGYTF